These 23 T cell receptor beta chains came from one sample sequenced in a study of blood T cell repertoires in COVID-19. Data came from immunoSEQ multiplex PCR; TCRdb stores just in-frame clones and leaves some out. Here the sample spans 350,000 to 400,000 clones, around 87% being singletons. Sample: PBMCs or T cells enriched from blood (not recorded which). The receptors shown here come from a man aged 40-55 years in a cohort exposed to, infected with or recovered from COVID-19 (not recorded which).

The J gene is TRBJ2-1, the V gene TRBV27, with 7 bases identical to TRBD2. The trim removed 2 bases at V and 6 bases at J, leaving 4 bases unmatched. Germline V gene lookup returns CDR1 MNHEY and CDR2 SMNVEV (reference sequence). The CDR3 spans 14 residues. CDR3 protein: CASSLRDYGNEQFF. CDR3 nucleotides: TGTGCCAGCAGTTTACGGGACTATGGCAATGAGCAGTTCTTC.

The chain recombines TRBV7-6 with TRBJ2-1; 7 positions match TRBD1. V shed 1 base and J 7 bases; nucleotides not matched to a gene: 7. There are 15 residues in the CDR3. Per germline, CDR1 SGHVS and CDR2 FNYEAQ. CDR3 sequence (DNA): TGTGCCAGCAGCTTAGATGGGACAGCCTTTAATGAGCAGTTCTTC. It yields the protein CASSLDGTAFNEQFF.

The gene calls are TRBV19 and TRBJ2-2; 8 positions match TRBD1. The CDR3 spans 14 residues. J was trimmed by 6 bases and V by 7 bases; bases with no gene match: 7. Germline V gene lookup returns CDR1 LNHDA and CDR2 SQIVND (reference sequence). The CDR3 DNA is TGTGCCAGTATTGGACAGGGATTGGCCGGGGAGCTGTTTTTT. It encodes CASIGQGLAGELFF.

This chain joins TRBV10-2 and TRBJ2-5; 9 positions match TRBD2. The V and J ends lost 2 bases and 1 base, in that order; junction bases with no gene match: 5. The CDR3 covers 16 residues. CDR1 WSHSY and CDR2 SAAADI come from the germline V gene. Here the CDR3 reads CASSESLAGIQETQYF. Here the CDR3 DNA reads TGCGCCAGCAGTGAGAGTCTAGCGGGGATCCAAGAGACCCAGTACTTC.

The CDR3 reads CASSLAPWTSAGELFF. As DNA, the CDR3 is TGTGCCAGCAGCTTAGCGCCATGGACTAGCGCCGGGGAGCTGTTTTTT. The chain employs TRBV7-2 and TRBJ2-2; 9 bases map to TRBD2. J lost 6 bases, V lost 0 bases, and 5 bases had no gene match. This CDR3 region has 16 residues. The V gene's germline CDR1 is SGHTA and CDR2 FQGNSA.

The genes are TRBV10-3 and TRBJ2-2; the D gene is possibly TRBD1 (6 bases). In germline, CDR1 is ENHRY, CDR2 SYGVKD. Trimming took 6 bases from V and 2 from J, leaving 16 bases between them. The CDR3 totals 16 residues. CDR3: CAISPGQGLNTGELFF. DNA for the CDR3: TGTGCCATCAGCCCGGGGCAGGGGCTAAACACCGGGGAGCTGTTTTTT.

This sequence joins TRBV5-1 and TRBJ1-6, with 8 nucleotides matching TRBD1. From germline, CDR1 is SGHRS and CDR2 YFSETQ. Losses at the gene ends were 0 bases for V and 10 bases for J; bases not matched to a gene: 6. The CDR3 runs to 15 residues. Written as DNA, the CDR3 is TGCGCCAGCAGCTTGGCGGGACAGGATGGATCACCCCTCCACTTT. It encodes CASSLAGQDGSPLHF.

In its sample, this clone was seen once. The rearrangement links TRBV7-3 to TRBJ2-3; TRBD2 is a possible D gene (6 bases). The CDR3 sequence is 12 residues long. CDR1 is SGHTA and CDR2 is FQGTGA in the germline V gene. With 8 bases removed from V and 6 bases from J, the gap between germline ends came to 12 bases. The chain's CDR3 is CASASGVDTQYF. The CDR3 DNA is TGTGCCAGCGCTTCGGGGGTCGATACGCAGTATTTT. Full variable domain (rest looked up from reference TRBV7-3 and TRBJ2-3): GAGVSQTPSNKVTEKGKYVELRCDPISGHTALYWYRQSLGQGPEFLIYFQGTGAADDSGLPNDRFFAVRPEGSVSTLKIQRTERGDSAVYLCASASGVDTQYFGPGTRLTVL.

The chain combines TRBV24-1 with TRBJ2-2; 8 bases line up with TRBD1. J was trimmed by 4 bases and V by 3 bases; bases with no gene match: 6. The CDR3 contains 16 residues. The germline V gene encodes CDR1 KGHDR and CDR2 SFDVKD. CDR3 in DNA: TGTGCCACCAGTGATGCCGGGACAGGATCCACCGGGGAGCTGTTTTTT. Residues: CATSDAGTGSTGELFF.

In nucleotides, the CDR3 is TGTGCCAGCAGCCAAGGGGAGTATACGCAGTATTTT. Amino acid sequence: CASSQGEYTQYF. The V and J genes are TRBV4-2 and TRBJ2-3, with D perhaps TRBD2 (5 bases). V lost 1 base and J 7 bases, leaving 6 bases between the germline ends. CDR3 length: 12 amino acids. Germline V lookup: CDR1 LGHNA, CDR2 YNFKEQ.

J is TRBJ2-5 and V is TRBV19; D is possibly TRBD1 (6 bases). CDR1 and CDR2 (germline): LNHDA, SQIVND (reference sequence). The CDR3 covers 16 residues. The germline V and J ends were trimmed by 5 bases and 2 bases, with 18 bases remaining between them. CDR3: CASSQFWGRLQETQYF. CDR3 DNA sequence: TGTGCCAGTAGTCAATTCTGGGGGCGGCTTCAAGAGACCCAGTACTTC.

V gene TRBV4-1 combines with J gene TRBJ2-2, with D uncertain. The germline V gene encodes CDR1 MGHRA and CDR2 YSYEKL. V was clipped by 8 bases and J by 2 bases, with 15 bases between them. The CDR3 length is 15 residues. The DNA for the CDR3 is TGCGCCAGCGGCCTTGGAGTCGGCAACACCGGGGAGCTGTTTTTT. Translated, it gives CASGLGVGNTGELFF.

The chain combines TRBV7-8 with TRBJ2-7, with 10 bases that match TRBD1. In germline, CDR1 is SGHVS, CDR2 FQNEAQ. V dropped 5 bases and J dropped 6; count of bases not matched to a gene: 7. The CDR3 is 14 residues long. The CDR3 DNA reads TGTGCCAGCAGCAAAGGACAGGGGGGCCTCGAGCAGTACTTC. Its protein product is CASSKGQGGLEQYF. Full variable domain (missing parts from reference TRBV7-8 and TRBJ2-7): GAGVSQSPRYKVAKRGQDVALRCDPISGHVSLFWYQQALGQGPEFLTYFQNEAQLDKSGLPSDRFFAERPEGSVSTLKIQRTQQEDSAVYLCASSKGQGGLEQYFGPGTRLTVT.

This rearrangement joins TRBV25-1 to TRBJ2-1, with 7 bases aligning to TRBD2. In germline, CDR1 is MGHDK, CDR2 SYGVNS. The CDR3 extends over 17 amino acids. V was clipped by 6 bases and J by 0 bases; unmatched bases: 11. CDR3 loop: CASSPSSGQSSYNEQFF. In nucleotides, the CDR3 is TGTGCCAGCAGCCCCTCTAGCGGACAAAGCTCCTACAATGAGCAGTTCTTC.

The V and J genes are TRBV10-2 and TRBJ2-7; 11 bases match TRBD2. Trimming removed 4 bases from V and 9 bases from J; junction bases left unmatched: 2. The CDR3 spans 12 residues. CDR1 and CDR2 from the germline V gene are WSHSY and SAAADI. CDR3 coding DNA: TGCGCCAGCAGTGGACTAGCGGGATGGCAGTACTTC. This encodes CASSGLAGWQYF.

The gene calls are TRBV6-1 and TRBJ2-2; D remains ambiguous. Germline CDR1 is MNHNS and CDR2 is SASEGT. The V end lost 1 base, the J end lost 0 bases, and 6 bases lay between the germline ends. The length of the CDR3 is 15 residues. CDR3 region: CASSEDRTNTGELFF. The DNA for the CDR3 is TGTGCCAGCAGTGAAGACAGAACGAACACCGGGGAGCTGTTTTTT.

The chain is built from TRBV10-3 and TRBJ2-6, with 7 bases aligning to TRBD1. Germline V gene data show CDR1 as ENHRY and CDR2 as SYGVKD. With 10 bases clipped from V and 2 bases from J, the junction kept 11 bases outside the gene matches. CDR3 length: 16 amino acids. CDR3 protein: CATNSGQSTGANVLTF. CDR3 DNA sequence: TGTGCCACGAACTCGGGACAGTCCACTGGGGCCAACGTCCTGACTTTC.

V gene TRBV20-1 combines with J gene TRBJ1-1, with D perhaps TRBD1 (5 bases). V lost 6 bases to trimming and J lost 8 bases, with 13 bases between them. The CDR3 is 11 residues long. Germline V lookup: CDR1 DFQATT, CDR2 SNEGSKA (reference sequence). In DNA form, the CDR3 reads TGCAGTGCCAGCTCCGGACACGAAGCTTTCTTT. This sequence encodes CSASSGHEAFF.

This clone occurred a few times. The chain recombines TRBV18 with TRBJ1-3; D uncertain. The CDR3 is made up of 13 amino acids. V was pared by 5 bases and J by 0 bases, with 5 bases between. Germline CDR1 KGHSH, CDR2 LQKENI. CDR3 amino acids: CASSGSSGNTIYF. The CDR3 bases are TGTGCCAGCTCAGGGAGCTCTGGAAACACCATATATTTT.

J is TRBJ2-1 and V is TRBV29-1; 12 nucleotides align to TRBD2. Germline CDR1 is SQVTM and CDR2 is ANQGSEA. CDR3 length: 14 residues. The J segment lost 11 bases and the V segment lost 4 bases, leaving 9 bases of the junction unmatched. CDR3 bases: TGCAGCGTTGCTTCTAGCGGGAGGGCCGTTAAGCAGTTCTTC. Protein sequence: CSVASSGRAVKQFF.

The gene calls are TRBV6-5 and TRBJ2-5, with a weak D call TRBD2 (6 bases). The germline V gene encodes CDR1 MNHEY and CDR2 SVGAGI. The CDR3 spans 14 residues. Trimming left V 0 bases short and J 4 bases short, with 9 bases between. Written as DNA, the CDR3 is TGTGCCAGCAGTTACTCGACTAGACGAGAGACCCAGTACTTC. Encoded protein: CASSYSTRRETQYF.

The V call is TRBV19, the J call TRBJ2-2; possible D gene TRBD1, 6 bases. Germline CDR1 LNHDA, CDR2 SQIVND (reference sequence). The CDR3 sequence is 14 residues long. Trimming removed 3 bases from V and 3 bases from J, with 8 bases in between. The CDR3, as DNA: TGTGCCAGTAGTATTCACAGGGACACCGGGGAGCTGTTTTTT. Protein: CASSIHRDTGELFF. Full variable domain (missing parts from reference TRBV19 and TRBJ2-2): DGGITQSPKYLFRKEGQNVTLSCEQNLNHDAMYWYRQDPGQGLRLIYYSQIVNDFQKGDIAEGYSVSREKKESFPLTVTSAQKNPTAFYLCASSIHRDTGELFFGEGSRLTVL.

V is TRBV7-6 and J is TRBJ1-1, with a possible D match to TRBD1 (6 bases). Per the germline V gene, CDR1 is SGHVS and CDR2 is FNYEAQ. The CDR3 contains 14 residues. V was shortened by 5 bases and J by 4 bases, with 14 bases between the two germline ends. The CDR3 sequence is CASSPQGLGTEAFF. The CDR3 DNA is TGTGCCAGCAGCCCCCAGGGGTTAGGCACTGAAGCTTTCTTT.